What follows describes a single TCR beta chain. The same CDR3 arises from other DNA sequences in this sample as well. Generated by immunoSEQ multiplex PCR, the TCRdb table keeps only in-frame clones and is missing some. The sample has 190,000 or so clones; 60% to 75% are singletons. This sample is drawn from a study of shared clonotypes between healthy human individuals. Germline assignment: CDR1 WNHNN and CDR2 SYGVQD (reference sequence). Trimming removed 0 bases at V and 1 base at J, with 7 bases between. The CDR3 has 14 residues. The V gene is TRBV10-1, the J gene TRBJ2-7; the D is unclear. Sequenced sample: memory CD4+ T cells sorted from blood. Subset here: CD45RA-negative fraction. The receptor was derived from a man aged 25 to 40 in good health. The CDR3 region has the DNA TGCGCCAGCAGTGAGTCATTGGGTTCCTACGAGCAGTACTTC. Translating it yields CASSESLGSYEQYF.